Each of the 5 T cell receptor beta chains below was sequenced from the same sample in a study of blood T cell repertoires in COVID-19 (TCRdb year 2020). The method behind the library was the immunoSEQ multiplex PCR assay. TCRdb's version of the immuneACCESS table is confined to in-frame rearrangements and falls short of the full clone set. An unresolved V gene accounts for under half of the shortfall where checked; the remainder is of unknown origin. Across this sample there are a few hundred thousand clones, with approximately 92% seen only once. Together, the top ten hold about 4.5% of the sample. Sample: peripheral blood. These receptors were obtained from a woman aged 40 to 50 who had recovered from COVID-19.

The chain has TRBV30 and TRBJ2-3, with D perhaps matching TRBD2 (6 bases). This CDR3 is built from 14 residues. Trimming took off 3 bases at V and 5 bases at J, with 15 bases between the two ends. CDR1 is GTSNPN and CDR2 is SVGIG in the germline V gene (reference sequence). CDR3 DNA sequence: TGTGCCTGGAGGGTCGGCGGGGCGGGAGATACGCAGTATTTT. Translating it yields CAWRVGGAGDTQYF.

This chain uses TRBV27 with TRBJ1-6; D perhaps matches TRBD1 (5 bases). V lost 4 bases to trimming and J lost 6 bases, with 7 bases between them. In germline, CDR1 is MNHEY, CDR2 SMNVEV (reference sequence). CDR3 length equals 13 residues. CDR3 DNA sequence: TGTGCCAGCAGTTGGGACTTTAATTCACCCCTCCACTTT. Amino acids: CASSWDFNSPLHF.

The J gene is TRBJ1-4, the V gene TRBV4-1, with 9 bases that match TRBD1. Germline V gives CDR1 MGHRA, CDR2 YSYEKL. The junction had 11 bases not matched to a gene; V was cut back by 0 bases and J by 3 bases. The CDR3 runs to 19 residues. CDR3: CASSQDGGTGTKANEKLFF. CDR3 DNA sequence: TGCGCCAGCAGCCAAGATGGCGGGACAGGGACGAAGGCTAATGAAAAACTGTTTTTT.

In its sample, this clone was seen once. The rearrangement links TRBV4-1 to TRBJ2-1, with D possibly TRBD1 on 5 matching bases. The CDR3 loop spans 17 amino acids. V dropped 2 bases and J dropped 8 bases, with 22 bases sitting between them. Looked up from germline, CDR1 is MGHRA and CDR2 is YSYEKL. This chain's CDR3 is CASSQQSGPVALYEQFF. CDR3 DNA: TGCGCCAGCAGCCAACAGTCAGGGCCGGTCGCCCTATATGAGCAGTTCTTC.

This clone turned up a few times. The limits of the CDR3 on the DNA are not certain, so only TCRdb's listed CDR3 is given. The J gene is TRBJ2-1, the V gene TRBV7-9; TRBD2 reflects the table's D call only, with no check against the DNA. The CDR3 sequence runs 15 residues, both termini included. Germline V lookup: CDR1 SEHNR, CDR2 FQNEAQ (reference sequence). The CDR3: CASSLVGGGAGDPFF.